Below, 18 T cell receptor beta chains from the same sample are listed, as sequenced in a study of T cell clonality in common variable immunodeficiency. TCRdb keeps only in-frame clones here, not all; method: immunoSEQ multiplex PCR. Singletons are absent from the sample, which has about 39,000 clones. Source material: peripheral blood mononuclear cells. The receptors were gathered from a person aged 18 to 75 in good health.

This clone was counted ten times or more. The DNA read from the CDR3 is TGTGCCATCAGTGAGATAGACAGGGGGCAAGATGGC. Protein sequence: CAISEIDRGQDG. The full-length CDR3 reads as CAISEIDRGQDGYTF. The chain uses TRBV10-3 and TRBJ1-2; TRBD1 matches at 10 bases. The read is 3 residues too short to cover the CDR3 end, so that end is filled in from the germline J gene. J lost 6 bases, V lost 2 bases, and 6 bases had no gene match. The CDR3 runs 15 residues. The germline V gene has CDR1 ENHRY and CDR2 SYGVKD.

This clone turned up a few times. The CDR3 end falls 3 residues outside the read, so it is completed with the germline J gene. The rearrangement joins TRBV19 to TRBJ2-3, with 7 bases that match TRBD1. Germline V CDR1 and CDR2: LNHDA, SQIVND (reference sequence). The CDR3 is 16 residues long. Incomplete CDR3 DNA: TGTGCCAGTAGTCCCTCAGGACAGGCCGGTAGGCAGCCG. This encodes CASSPSGQAGRQP. The full CDR3 is CASSPSGQAGRQPQYF. Full variable domain (remainder filled in from reference TRBV19 and TRBJ2-3): DGGITQSPKYLFRKEGQNVTLSCEQNLNHDAMYWYRQDPGQGLRLIYYSQIVNDFQKGDIAEGYSVSREKKESFPLTVTSAQKNPTAFYLCASSPSGQAGRQPQYFGPGTRLTVL.

This clone occurred many times. The CDR3 end is not reached by the read, which stops 3 residues before it; the germline J gene fills it in. This chain uses TRBV30 with TRBJ2-2, with a weak D call TRBD1 (6 bases). This CDR3 has 14 residues. Germline assignment: CDR1 GTSNPN and CDR2 SVGIG (reference sequence). CDR3 DNA (partial): TGTGCCTGGAGTGGGGGGCAGGGACGAGAAAAG. Amino acid sequence: CAWSGGQGREK. The complete CDR3 protein is CAWSGGQGREKLFF.

The table lists this clone with many counts. The read terminates 3 residues before the CDR3 end, so the remaining end is supplied by the germline J gene. The rearrangement joins TRBV19 to TRBJ2-7; 8 bases are a match to TRBD1. Germline CDR1 is LNHDA and CDR2 is SQIVND (reference sequence). This CDR3 spans 12 amino acids. J gave up 3 bases and V 10 bases, and 5 bases lay outside the gene matches. The sequenced part of the CDR3 DNA is TGTGCCACCACTGACAGGGGCTACGAG. Amino acid sequence: CATTDRGYE. The full-length CDR3 reads as CATTDRGYEQYF.

This clone has ten or more counts. Its ends do not fully match the called genes, so a read error is possible. The read ends 3 residues shy of where the CDR3 ends; the end is completed using the germline J gene. The chain employs TRBV4-2 and TRBJ1-4, with 11 bases that match TRBD1. The CDR3 runs to 17 residues. Looked up from germline, CDR1 is LGHNA and CDR2 is YNFKEQ. The CDR3 loop is CASIQGQGARGNEKLFF. The sequenced CDR3 bases are TGTGCCAGCATCCAAGGACAGGGGGCGCGGGGGAATGAAAAA.

This clone was detected many times. The CDR3 extends 3 residues past the end of the read, so its final part is completed from the germline J gene. The chain has TRBV11-2 and TRBJ2-1; D is ambiguous. The CDR3 loop spans 12 amino acids. Per germline, CDR1 SGHAT and CDR2 FQNNGV. Trimming stripped 5 bases from V and 7 bases from J, with 9 bases between. CDR3 DNA (partial): TGTGCCAGCAGCCCTAGTGGGAATGAG. It specifies CASSPSGNE. The CDR3 in its entirety is CASSPSGNEQFF.

This clone came up many times. The read terminates 3 residues ahead of where the CDR3 ends, so the germline J gene completes it. This rearrangement joins TRBV30 to TRBJ2-7; 11 nucleotides line up with TRBD1. This CDR3 comprises 13 residues. Trimming removed 2 bases from V and 6 bases from J; junction bases left unmatched: 3. Germline V gives CDR1 GTSNPN, CDR2 SVGIG (reference sequence). CDR3 bases read: TGTGCCTGGAGTTTGGGACAGGGGGTCGAG. This codes for CAWSLGQGVE. The entire CDR3 is CAWSLGQGVEQYF.

This clone was observed a few times. Read data end 3 residues before the CDR3 end; the end is taken from the germline J gene. The chain recombines TRBV2 with TRBJ1-4; D might be TRBD1 (5 bases). CDR1 and CDR2 (germline): SNHLY, FYNNEI. Trimming removed 5 bases at V and 10 bases at J, with 14 bases between. This CDR3 is 13 amino acids long. The covered CDR3 bases are TGTGCCAGCAGTCCTGCCGGACAAAGAAAA. Its protein is CASSPAGQRK. The whole CDR3 reads CASSPAGQRKLFF.

CDR3 DNA (partial): TGCTCCTCGGTATTGGGTCAGGGCTGGGCAGATACC. Its translation: CSSVLGQGWADT. The whole CDR3 sequence reads CSSVLGQGWADTYTF. The rearrangement uses TRBV20-1 and TRBJ1-2, with D perhaps TRBD1 (5 bases). The read terminates 3 residues ahead of where the CDR3 ends, so the germline J gene completes it. The germline CDR1 and CDR2 sequences are DFQATT and SNEGSKA (reference sequence). CDR3 length equals 15 residues.

At least ten counts were recorded for this clone. The CDR3 end falls 3 residues outside the read, so it is completed with the germline J gene. The chain carries TRBV7-2 and TRBJ2-5; 8 nucleotides align to TRBD2. Germline assignment: CDR1 SGHTA and CDR2 FQGNSA. The junction had 4 bases not matched to a gene; V was cut back by 5 bases and J by 5 bases. This CDR3 contains 13 residues. This chain's CDR3 is CASSKGLVETQYF. The CDR3 DNA, read in part, is TGTGCCAGCAGCAAGGGACTAGTCGAGACC.

There are many counts of this clone. Partial CDR3 DNA: TGTGCCAGTAGTAAAGTTCCTCCCAACAGCGGGTTTTCCTACGAG. Translating it yields CASSKVPPNSGFSYE. The entire CDR3 sequence reads CASSKVPPNSGFSYEQYF. The chain carries TRBV19 and TRBJ2-7; tentative D call: TRBD2 (6 bases). Sequencing ends 3 residues short of the CDR3 end; the germline J gene provides the rest. V lost 4 bases and J lost 1, with 23 bases in between. Germline loops: CDR1 LNHDA, CDR2 SQIVND (reference sequence). The CDR3 consists of 18 residues.

This clone showed up many times. Sequencing ends 3 residues short of the CDR3 end; the germline J gene provides the rest. The chain uses TRBV20-1 and TRBJ2-5; 10 positions match TRBD2. The junction had 4 bases not matched to a gene; V was cut back by 5 bases and J by 1 base. The CDR3 spans 14 residues. Germline V CDR1 and CDR2: DFQATT, SNEGSKA (reference sequence). CDR3 DNA (partial): TGCAGTGCTCGGACTAGCGGTATCCAAGAGACC. This codes for CSARTSGIQET. The full-length CDR3 reads as CSARTSGIQETQYF.

This clone was recorded at least ten times. The read falls 3 residues short of the CDR3 end, and the missing part is taken from the germline J gene. Other DNA sequences in this sample translate to the same CDR3. The rearrangement links TRBV20-1 to TRBJ2-1; 9 nucleotides match TRBD2. Germline V CDR1 and CDR2: DFQATT, SNEGSKA (reference sequence). This CDR3 comprises 17 residues. V was pared by 1 base and J by 4 bases, with 11 bases of the junction left unmatched. The CDR3 protein is CSARGGASGNRYNEQFF. The CDR3 bases that were read are TGCAGTGCTAGAGGAGGGGCTAGCGGGAACCGATACAATGAG.

The table lists this clone with a few counts. The sequenced fragment ends 3 residues before the CDR3 boundary, so the rest is inferred from the germline J gene. This chain connects TRBV11-1 to TRBJ2-7, with 8 bases lining up with TRBD1. The CDR3 length is 15 residues. V trimming: 3 bases; J trimming: 3 bases; junction bases outside the gene matches: 7. Per germline, CDR1 SGHAT and CDR2 FQDESV (reference sequence). The CDR3 sequence: CASSLWSGGLYEQYF. The covered CDR3 bases are TGTGCCAGCAGCTTGTGGTCAGGGGGCCTCTACGAG.

About this clone: A much larger clone sits a single nucleotide away, making a read error possible. The CDR3 end is not reached by the read, which stops 3 residues before it; the germline J gene fills it in. This specimen includes other DNA sequences encoding the same CDR3. The V and J genes are TRBV7-8 and TRBJ1-3, with D possibly TRBD1 on 5 matching bases. Germline-derived CDR1 and CDR2 are SGHVS and FQNEAQ. The CDR3 is 14 amino acids. The sequenced part of the CDR3 DNA is TGTGCCAGCAGCTTAGAGGGGCTTGGAAACACT. Its translation is CASSLEGLGNT. Given in full, the CDR3 is CASSLEGLGNTIYF. Using reference TRBV7-8 and TRBJ1-3 for the parts outside the CDR3, the full variable domain is GAGVSQSPRYKVAKRGQDVALRCDPISGHVSLFWYQQALGQGPEFLTYFQNEAQLDKSGLPSDRFFAERPEGSVSTLKIQRTQQEDSAVYLCASSLEGLGNTIYFGEGSWLTVV.

This clone was picked up many times. The CDR3 goes on 3 residues after the read ends, and that part is filled in from the germline J gene. V and J are TRBV5-6 and TRBJ2-7, with no clear D. Trimming pared 0 bases from V and 6 bases from J, leaving 10 bases between. This CDR3 has 13 amino acids. Germline V lookup: CDR1 SGHDT, CDR2 YYEEEE. The CDR3 spells CASSLGARIEQYF. The CDR3 bases that were read are TGTGCCAGCAGCTTGGGGGCCCGGATCGAG.

This clone showed up just a few times. The read comes to an end 3 residues before the CDR3 does, leaving the germline J gene to fill in the end. The rearrangement uses TRBV20-1 and TRBJ2-7, with TRBD2 as a possible D gene (6 bases). The germline CDR1 and CDR2 sequences are DFQATT and SNEGSKA (reference sequence). The CDR3 spans 14 residues. Trimming took 3 bases from V and 3 from J, leaving 15 bases between them. CDR3 amino acids: CSARDGGRGYEQYF. The sequenced part of the CDR3 DNA is TGCAGTGCTAGGGACGGGGGAAGGGGCTACGAG.

This clone was observed at least ten times. The read stops 3 residues short of the end of the CDR3; the missing end is completed from the germline J gene. Other DNA sequences from this sample encode an identical CDR3 as well. The rearrangement uses TRBV5-1 and TRBJ1-3; 8 bases map to TRBD1. In germline, CDR1 is SGHRS, CDR2 YFSETQ. Trimming took 4 bases from V and 4 from J; bases not matched to a gene: 4. This CDR3 has 14 amino acids. The CDR3 spells CASSPGTGGNTIYF. CDR3 bases read: TGCGCCAGCAGCCCCGGGACAGGCGGAAACACC.